These T cell receptor beta chains were read from a single sample in a study of cytomegalovirus exposure and HLA in healthy donors. Clones were read by immunoSEQ multiplex PCR, and TCRdb kept only the in-frame ones, dropping some. This sample has some 150,000 clones, with around 65% found just once. Sequenced sample: PBMCs. These receptors originate from a woman in her twenties or thirties in good health and CMV-seropositive. Each CDR3 is given with its conserved first and last residue.

CDR3aa,j_gene,v_gene
CASSLGVSGANVLTF,TRBJ2-6,TRBV5-6
CATSREPENSPLHF,TRBJ1-6,TRBV15
CASSQVYGNTEAFF,TRBJ1-1,TRBV14
CASSPRQGAVGELFF,TRBJ2-2,TRBV7-7
CASSAAGELFF,TRBJ2-2,TRBV2
CASGPSTDTQYF,TRBJ2-3,TRBV12-5
CASNPLGGTSQDTQYF,TRBJ2-3,TRBV5-6
CAWTGSGATQYF,TRBJ2-4,TRBV30
CASSLYHDSQPQHF,TRBJ1-5,TRBV7-2
CASSRSGGDTGELFF,TRBJ2-2,TRBV5-1
CASSLDSNTGELFF,TRBJ2-2,TRBV7-9
CASSFPTGVGAEAFF,TRBJ1-1,TRBV7-9
CASSLIPALRKTQYF,TRBJ2-5,TRBV27
CASSWTGKNGYTF,TRBJ1-2,TRBV25-1
CASSITDTNYGYPF,TRBJ1-2,TRBV6-1
CASKDYGNTIYF,TRBJ1-3,TRBV7-6
CASSLGLAIAKNIQYF,TRBJ2-4,TRBV5-1
CATSGQGGLETQYF,TRBJ2-5,TRBV5-1
CASRGASGTDTQYF,TRBJ2-3,TRBV5-4
CASSLTGGNTEAFF,TRBJ1-1,TRBV7-9
CASRGGAGYNEQFF,TRBJ2-1,TRBV7-9
CASSLQKNTEAFF,TRBJ1-1,TRBV5-5
CAISSLQGSYEQYF,TRBJ2-7,TRBV10-3
CASSLETGYNSPLHF,TRBJ1-6,TRBV18
CASSLRLAGGVTDTQYF,TRBJ2-3,TRBV28
CASSVEVPGQPGNTIYF,TRBJ1-3,TRBV9
CASSQVPKETQYF,TRBJ2-5,TRBV4-2
CASSYSRTGELFF,TRBJ2-2,TRBV6-5
CASSQDRNTGELFF,TRBJ2-2,TRBV4-1
CASSGQGTSYEQYF,TRBJ2-7,TRBV11-3
CASSQDRGPGNEQFF,TRBJ2-1,TRBV4-1
CASSPHTGLWRTGELFF,TRBJ2-2,TRBV7-9
CASSLVSQAVIDTEAFF,TRBJ1-1,TRBV5-1
CASNRGTLGRGTQYF,TRBJ2-5,TRBV10-2
CASSLDLLTEAFF,TRBJ1-1,TRBV7-6
CASSSMKQGRVTYEQYF,TRBJ2-7,TRBV5-1
CASSLTSRVYEKLFF,TRBJ1-4,TRBV5-1
CASSLGPPGLANTPELFF,TRBJ2-2,TRBV7-6
CASSSGTYEQYF,TRBJ2-7,TRBV7-8
CASRGQTNEKLFF,TRBJ1-4,TRBV6-5
CSVAGTGGSYEQYF,TRBJ2-7,TRBV29-1
CASSLDATGVYEQYF,TRBJ2-7,TRBV5-4
CASSEGLGRGSAEKLFF,TRBJ1-4,TRBV25-1
CASSRGRGTDTQYF,TRBJ2-3,TRBV7-8
CASSLLAGGITDTQYF,TRBJ2-3,TRBV5-4
CASSDTPATSGNTIYF,TRBJ1-3,TRBV5-1
CASSQGGSNQPQHF,TRBJ1-5,TRBV4-1
CASSPKQGDEKLFF,TRBJ1-4,TRBV27
CASSLGQGPPTNEKLFF,TRBJ1-4,TRBV5-1
CASGKQGKNTGELFF,TRBJ2-2,TRBV4-1
CASRLAGETQYF,TRBJ2-5,TRBV2